This T cell receptor beta chain was identified in a study of blood T cell repertoires in COVID-19. On the study more broadly: Samples of COVID-19 (acute and convalescent) were obtained from the United States, Italy and Spain.

Per the germline V gene, CDR1 is SGHDN and CDR2 is FVKESK. Trimming took 4 bases from V and 3 from J, leaving 15 bases between them. The CDR3 totals 15 residues. Authors' analysis steps: Estimates of nucleated cell counts were drawn from the amplification of reference gene primers. The table came from immunoSEQ multiplex PCR; TCRdb's copy has only in-frame clones and leaves some out. D and trimming were read from the DNA, whereas the V and J calls and clone size are those reported in that table. In the table there are about 170,000 clones, roughly nine tenths of which are singletons. Sample: peripheral blood. This TCR came from an elderly woman in a cohort sampled during active or convalescent COVID-19. The chain couples TRBV14 to TRBJ1-2, with D tentatively TRBD1 (6 bases). CDR3 DNA sequence: TGTGCCAGCAGCCCCCGGATCGCAGGGGACTATGGCTACACCTTC. It codes for CASSPRIAGDYGYTF.